This T cell receptor beta chain was retrieved from a study of blood T cell repertoires in COVID-19. Study details: From the United States, Italy and Spain came samples of acute and convalescent COVID-19. Nucleic acid was either cDNA or gDNA, and it came from T cells, B-cell-depleted T cells, or PBMCs.

Germline CDR1 reads SGHRS; CDR2 reads YFSETQ. J was trimmed by 3 bases and V by 0 bases; bases with no gene match: 7. CDR3 length: 19 residues. Source study methods: The authors estimated nucleated cell counts from reference gene primer amplification. The data were produced by immunoSEQ multiplex PCR, yet TCRdb's version contains in-frame clones alone and is incomplete. Clonal size and the V and J genes are those of that table, whereas D and trimming came from the DNA. In the table there are 140,000 or so clones, around 80% of which are singletons. Adults between roughly 18 and 95 years of age took part from approximately 24 US areas.

The sequence derives from a woman under 30 who had been exposed to COVID-19. The sample was PBMCs or T cells enriched from blood (not recorded which). The V gene is TRBV5-1, the J gene TRBJ1-6; TRBD1 aligns across 12 bases. The CDR3 region has the DNA TGCGCCAGCAGCTTGGGCCCGGGACAGGGGGCTATCTATAATTCACCCCTCCACTTT. Translated, it gives CASSLGPGQGAIYNSPLHF. Complete variable domain (other parts from reference TRBV5-1 and TRBJ1-6): KAGVTQTPRYLIKTRGQQVTLSCSPISGHRSVSWYQQTPGQGLQFLFEYFSETQRNKGNFPGRFSGRQFSNSRSEMNVSTLELGDSALYLCASSLGPGQGAIYNSPLHFGNGTRLTVT.